The subject of this entry is one T cell receptor (beta chain). The clone's antigen remains unknown. The record has no base qualities; no much larger clone is one base away. These data originate in a study of blood T cells in healthy people across ages (dated by TCRdb to about 2015). Some background on the complete study: In model experiments, roughly one uniquely barcoded TCR beta cDNA molecule per two T cells was captured by template switching. Using deep sequencing normalized with unique cDNA molecular identifiers, the study measured how TCR beta repertoire diversity changes with age. Donors were grouped into four age groups: young (average 16 years), middle-aged (39), aged (62) and long-lived (around 82). Donors of different ages were randomly distributed across sequencing lanes to avoid experimental bias. Using the same blood draw, the study looked at two additional independent replicas of 1 million unique cDNA reads for two donors, one aged 18 to 30 and the other aged 80 or older.

The CDR3 starts with the cysteine, ends with the phenylalanine, and has 15 residues. This entry keeps only the CDR3 DNA: 45 bases, framed from base 1. The germline V gene sets CDR1 to SQVTM and CDR2 to ANQGSEA. Trimming at the junction amounts to 7 bases on V and 2 bases on J, and the germline ends lie 19 bases apart. Results and caveats for the whole study, not just this receptor: Since profiling was done on bulk unsorted PBMCs, naive and antigen-experienced compartments could not be conclusively compared. As age increased, observed TCR beta diversity per million T cells dropped in a roughly linear way, and a significant reduction was already evident by age about 36. The long-lived group showed more naive CD4+ T cells, fewer expanded clones and increased TCR diversity than the aged group, suggesting age selection. Estimates of total diversity from one million sequenced T cells were regarded as lower bounds and underestimates. There was a strong correlation between observed TCR beta diversity and the percentage of naive T cells measured by flow cytometry. Donor CMV infection status was unknown, potentially confounding age-related changes in expanded clonotypes.

The 39 donors, aged 6 to 90 years, were systemically healthy Caucasian individuals from Russia. Roughly 10 milliliters of peripheral blood were collected from each donor into EDTA-treated Vacutainer tubes. Ficoll-Paque density-gradient centrifugation was used to isolate PBMCs, with at least 6 million per sample. Trizol reagent was used to extract total RNA from the PBMCs, yielding at least 5.5 micrograms per sample. The percentages of naive CD45RAhigh/CD27high T cells were determined by flow cytometry on a PBMC aliquot from every donor. Preparation of the library involved 5' RACE. Sequencing used an Illumina HiSeq 2500. A second PCR of about 6 to 11 cycles was performed with a sample-barcoded 5' primer and a J-beta primer mix. A unique molecular identifier was introduced onto each TCR beta cDNA molecule by a template-switch 5' adaptor carrying 12 random nucleotides. Each sample yielded at least 2.5 million CDR3-containing paired-end reads. The Mint cDNA synthesis kit, primed by a TRBC-specific oligonucleotide, was used to synthesize first-strand cDNA from all RNA. All cDNA was treated with uracil-DNA glycosylase and then went through a first 18-cycle PCR with the universal primers M1SS and BC2_uni_R. Regarding the original processing steps: For normalization, 1 million high-quality reads were randomly selected from each sample, with every read carrying a distinct molecular identifier. Instead of being binned into consensus sequences, reads that shared molecular identifiers were thrown out. MiTCR, set to a Q25 quality threshold and the strictest error-elimination algorithm, was used for CDR3 identification, clonotype clustering and error correction. A nonparametric unseen species model using Euler transformation provided a lower-bound estimate of total TCR beta diversity. The public reads were reprocessed in TCRdb via fastp at Q25 and MiXCR, keeping in-frame beta chains. Rows are unified per CDR3 protein, each entry keeping the most common DNA and genes. These V and J calls rely on TCRdb rather than the paper's analysis. This sample has hundreds of thousands of distinct CDR3 sequences in its table, and about 59% of those were observed once. Jointly, the top ten make up roughly 26% of the sample.

This receptor was taken from a man aged 25 to 40 in good health. The V and J segments used are TRBV29-1 and TRBJ2-3; the D gene may be TRBD1 or TRBD2, since each aligns over 6 bases. Specimen: blood. In nucleotides, the sequence is TGCAGCGCCTCCATGCGGGGACACTCCACAGATACGCAGTATTTT. Its protein reads: CSASMRGHSTDTQYF.